This T cell receptor (beta chain) originates from a study of cytomegalovirus exposure and HLA in healthy donors. The germline V and J ends were trimmed by 8 bases and 6 bases, with 12 bases remaining between them. The CDR3 loop spans 12 amino acids. CDR1 WSHSY and CDR2 SAAADI come from the germline V gene. It was with 60 Vbeta and 13 Jbeta primers that the PCR ran. Per the authors' pipeline: The count from a later analysis was about 80 million unique TCR beta chains, 9.5 million to 11 million of them shared. Measured with immunoSEQ multiplex PCR; TCRdb has only the in-frame clones, and not every one. The DNA gave D and trimming, while V, J and clone size come from that table. The sample holds 75,000 to 100,000 clones, roughly four fifths seen once. The table lists this clone with a few counts.

The rearrangement links TRBV10-2 to TRBJ2-3; possible D gene TRBD2, 6 bases. This TCR derives from a man aged 35 to 55 in good health and CMV-seropositive. Sequencing was done on a sample of PBMCs. CDR3 coding DNA: TGCGCCAGCGGCGGGACGATTGATACGCAGTATTTT. It specifies CASGGTIDTQYF.